The 18 T cell receptor beta chains reported below all come from one sample, sequenced in a study of T cell responses to AZD1222 COVID-19 vaccine. Produced via immunoSEQ multiplex PCR; TCRdb's table is partial and in-frame only. The data contain fewer than 110,000 clones, about 92% of them seen just once; the ten biggest clones take up 8% to 9.5%. Sequences were derived from peripheral blood, sampled 28 days after the second AZD1222 dose. These receptors all stem from an adult who received the AZD1222 COVID-19 vaccine.

The J gene is TRBJ2-3, the V gene TRBV6-2 or TRBV6-3; no clear D. V lost 4 bases, J lost 4 bases, and 21 bases lay in between. Germline V gene data show CDR1 as MNHEY and CDR2 as SVGEGT. This CDR3 contains 17 residues. CDR3 sequence: CASSSRPLRLGSDTQYF. CDR3 sequence (DNA): TGTGCCAGCAGTTCTCGTCCCCTTCGGCTAGGCTCAGATACGCAGTATTTT.

The chain is built from TRBV29-1 and TRBJ2-2; 7 bases align to TRBD1. The CDR3 length is 13 residues. The junction had 6 bases not matched to a gene; V was cut back by 4 bases and J by 7 bases. In germline, CDR1 is SQVTM, CDR2 ANQGSEA. CDR3 sequence: CSVGGGAGGELFF. The CDR3 DNA is TGCAGCGTTGGAGGGGGCGCCGGCGGGGAGCTGTTTTTT.

This sequence joins TRBV19 and TRBJ2-5, with 9 bases matching TRBD2. This CDR3 has 16 amino acids. The ends lost 4 bases at V and 1 base at J; junction bases unmatched: 7. The germline V gene encodes CDR1 LNHDA and CDR2 SQIVND (reference sequence). CDR3 region: CASSTLAGAAQETQYF. The CDR3 bases are TGTGCCAGTAGTACCTTAGCGGGGGCGGCCCAAGAGACCCAGTACTTC.

The chain links TRBV6-6 to TRBJ2-2; D call uncertain. Germline CDR1 reads MNHNY; CDR2 reads SVGAGI (reference sequence). V lost 3 bases, J lost 3 bases, and 11 bases lay in between. This CDR3 is 15 amino acids long. The CDR3 protein is CASSYSRLDTGELFF. The CDR3 bases are TGTGCCAGCAGTTATTCTCGTCTTGACACCGGGGAGCTGTTTTTT.

This chain joins TRBV18 and TRBJ2-1; 11 nucleotides line up with TRBD2. Germline trimming cut 5 bases from V and 0 bases from J; bases unmatched to any gene: 3. The CDR3 is made up of 16 amino acids. From germline, CDR1 is KGHSH and CDR2 LQKENI. The CDR3 DNA follows: TGTGCCAGCTCAGCTACTAGCGGGAGCTCCTACAATGAGCAGTTCTTC. Translating it yields CASSATSGSSYNEQFF. The full variable domain, in which reference TRBV18 and TRBJ2-1 provide the parts outside the CDR3, is NAGVMQNPRHLVRRRGQEARLRCSPMKGHSHVYWYRQLPEEGLKFMVYLQKENIIDESGMPKERFSAEFPKEGPSILRIQQVVRGDSAAYFCASSATSGSSYNEQFFGPGTRLTVL.

Remarks on this clone: Compared with germline, one end of the junction differs, possibly owing to a read error. This chain connects TRBV20-1 to TRBJ1-3, with D unclear. This CDR3 is built from 12 residues. Germline CDR1 is DFQATT and CDR2 is SNEGSKA (reference sequence). CDR3 coding DNA: TGCAGTGCTAGTGAGGGTGGAGACACCATATATTTT. Residues: CSASEGGDTIYF.

This chain joins TRBV4-1 and TRBJ1-2, with D maybe TRBD1 (5 bases). Germline V gene lookup returns CDR1 MGHRA and CDR2 YSYEKL. The V and J ends lost 3 bases and 0 bases respectively, with 8 bases between them. This CDR3 spans 14 amino acids. DNA for the CDR3: TGCGCCAGCAGCCATTCGACAGCTAACTATGGCTACACCTTC. Translation gives CASSHSTANYGYTF.

The chain has TRBV12-5 and TRBJ1-1; D unresolved. Trimming shortened V by 2 bases and J by 7 bases, and 5 bases separated the two germline ends. The CDR3 consists of 11 residues. Per the germline V gene, CDR1 is LGHNT and CDR2 is FRNRAP. Here the CDR3 DNA reads TGTGCTAGTGGTTTGTCGGGTGAAGCTTTCTTT. Its translation: CASGLSGEAFF.

This chain joins TRBV27 and TRBJ2-3, with D possibly called TRBD1 or TRBD2 (6 bases each). The CDR3 is 15 residues long. Germline values: CDR1 MNHEY, CDR2 SMNVEV (reference sequence). V was shortened by 5 bases and J by 2 bases, with 14 bases between the two germline ends. Here the CDR3 reads CASSLWGAATDTQYF. The CDR3 coding sequence is TGTGCCAGCAGTCTATGGGGGGCGGCCACAGATACGCAGTATTTT.

V and J are TRBV7-9 and TRBJ2-3; 11 nucleotides agree with TRBD1. Germline V CDR1 and CDR2: SEHNR, FQNEAQ (reference sequence). Unmatched junction bases numbered 2, after V lost 5 bases and J lost 4 bases. The CDR3 has 14 amino acids. Here the CDR3 DNA reads TGTGCCAGCAGCCGGACAGGGGGCGCAGATACGCAGTATTTT. Amino acids: CASSRTGGADTQYF.

The genes are TRBV5-6 and TRBJ1-1; D may be TRBD1 (6 bases). Germline CDR1 is SGHDT and CDR2 is YYEEEE. This CDR3 contains 15 residues. The ends were cut back, 4 bases at V and 0 bases at J, with 13 bases in the middle. The CDR3 DNA is TGTGCCAGCAGCATATACCAGGGGATGAACACTGAAGCTTTCTTT. Its protein product is CASSIYQGMNTEAFF. The whole variable domain, filled in from reference TRBV5-6 and TRBJ1-1, reads DAGVTQSPTHLIKTRGQQVTLRCSPKSGHDTVSWYQQALGQGPQFIFQYYEEEERQRGNFPDRFSGHQFPNYSSELNVNALLLGDSALYLCASSIYQGMNTEAFFGQGTRLTVV.

The chain couples TRBV7-3 to TRBJ1-1; no clear D. V shed 0 bases and J shed 12 bases, with 14 bases lying between them. The CDR3 sequence is 13 residues long. Germline V gives CDR1 SGHTA, CDR2 FQGTGA. CDR3 loop: CASSLTGQGSTFF. In DNA, the CDR3 is TGTGCCAGCAGCTTAACAGGGCAAGGGTCGACTTTCTTT.

The CDR3 DNA reads as TGTGCCAGCAGTAGGGCCAATCAGCCCCAGCATTTT. Its protein is CASSRANQPQHF. The gene calls are TRBV12-3 or TRBV12-4 and TRBJ1-5; no definite D call. With 5 bases removed from V and 3 bases from J, the gap between germline ends came to 5 bases. The CDR3 is made up of 12 amino acids.

V gene TRBV11-2 combines with J gene TRBJ2-5; 13 bases are a match to TRBD2. The germline CDR1 and CDR2 sequences are SGHAT and FQNNGV. The CDR3 is 18 amino acids. V lost 0 bases, J lost 2 bases, and 6 bases stayed unmatched. CDR3 in DNA: TGTGCCAGCAGCTTAGACCATCGACTAGCGGGGGGTCAAGAGACCCAGTACTTC. Amino acids: CASSLDHRLAGGQETQYF.

The gene calls are TRBV3-1 (or the pseudogene TRBV3-2) and TRBJ2-1, with 7 positions matching TRBD2. The CDR3 sequence is 15 residues long. V lost 0 bases and J lost 4; bases outside the gene matches: 3. Germline V gene lookup returns CDR1 LGHDT and CDR2 YNNKEL (reference sequence). CDR3 DNA: TGTGCCAGCAGCCAAGATTTCGGGGGGTACAATGAGCAGTTCTTC. Amino acid sequence: CASSQDFGGYNEQFF.

This sequence joins TRBV10-2 and TRBJ2-7, with a tentative D call TRBD2 (5 bases). V lost 4 bases and J 5 bases, leaving 12 bases between the germline ends. The germline V gene encodes CDR1 WSHSY and CDR2 SAAADI. This CDR3 is 13 amino acids long. The CDR3 nucleotides are TGCGCCAGCAGTGGGCGGCCGAGGGACGAGCAGTACTTC. Translated: CASSGRPRDEQYF.

The chain links TRBV6-5 to TRBJ1-1; D not certain. Germline CDR1 and CDR2: MNHEY and SVGAGI. The CDR3 covers 12 residues. Trimming left V 6 bases short and J 5 bases short, with 10 bases between. The CDR3 DNA reads TGTGCCAGCAGCTTCATGGAAACTGAAGCTTTCTTT. Amino acid sequence: CASSFMETEAFF.

The chain uses TRBV12-5 and TRBJ2-3; the match to TRBD1 covers 7 bases. The CDR3 has 17 residues. From germline, CDR1 is LGHNT and CDR2 FRNRAP. Germline trimming cut 1 base from V and 2 bases from J; bases unmatched to any gene: 9. The CDR3 DNA follows: TGTGCTAGTGGTTTGGGTGTCAGGGGGAGCTCCACAGATACGCAGTATTTT. It specifies CASGLGVRGSSTDTQYF.